Below, 20 T cell receptor beta chains from the same sample are listed, as sequenced in a study of blood T cell repertoires in COVID-19. Using immunoSEQ multiplex PCR, the repertoire was profiled, and TCRdb retains in-frame clones only, with some absent. The table records 70,000 or so clones, roughly 86% of them present only once. Sequenced material: peripheral blood. The origin of the receptors is a man between 65 and 85 years old with active COVID-19.

This clone was detected once. The V call is TRBV3-1 (or the pseudogene TRBV3-2), the J call TRBJ2-1; TRBD2 might be the D (6 bases). This CDR3 comprises 16 residues. Trimming pared 1 base from V and 6 bases from J, leaving 16 bases between. Germline CDR1 and CDR2: LGHDT and YNNKEL (reference sequence). CDR3 in amino acids: CASSQGGSGTFNEQFF. Written as DNA, the CDR3 is TGTGCCAGCAGCCAAGGGGGGTCCGGGACTTTCAATGAGCAGTTCTTC.

CDR3 in amino acids: CASSLRTGRENTIYF. The DNA of the CDR3 is TGTGCCAGCAGCCTACGGACAGGGAGGGAAAACACCATATATTTT. V and J are TRBV7-9 and TRBJ1-3; 8 bases match TRBD1. Germline CDR1 reads SEHNR; CDR2 reads FQNEAQ (reference sequence). V gave up 5 bases and J gave up 6 bases; unmatched junction bases: 9. The CDR3 sequence is 15 residues long.

This sequence joins TRBV10-3 and TRBJ1-2; TRBD1 aligns across 9 bases. Germline CDR1 reads ENHRY; CDR2 reads SYGVKD. V shed 2 bases, J shed 0 bases, and the junction held 4 bases outside the gene matches. The CDR3 sequence is 16 residues long. The chain's CDR3 is CAISELRQGANYGYTF. CDR3 sequence (DNA): TGTGCCATCAGTGAGCTCCGACAGGGGGCTAACTATGGCTACACCTTC.

The rearrangement links TRBV24-1 to TRBJ2-1; TRBD1 aligns across 10 bases. Germline CDR1 is KGHDR and CDR2 is SFDVKD. Losses at the gene ends were 1 base for V and 6 bases for J; bases not matched to a gene: 5. This CDR3 has 16 amino acids. The CDR3 is CATSDFWGQGINEQFF. In DNA form, the CDR3 reads TGTGCCACCAGTGATTTTTGGGGACAGGGGATCAATGAGCAGTTCTTC.

The rearrangement links TRBV4-1 to TRBJ2-5; TRBD2 matches 15 bases. The closer fit of TRBJ2-7 to the DNA end suggests the J call may be wrong. CDR3 length: 18 residues. The germline gives CDR1 MGHRA, CDR2 YSYEKL. The CDR3 sequence is CASSQRTSGRATPYEQYF. The CDR3 bases are TGCGCCAGCAGCCAAAGGACTAGCGGGAGGGCCACACCCTACGAGCAGTACTTC.

This chain joins TRBV9 and TRBJ2-2; D might be TRBD1 (6 bases). There are 16 residues in the CDR3. The ends were cut back, 3 bases at V and 0 bases at J, with 12 bases in the middle. Germline CDR1 is SGDLS and CDR2 is YYNGEE. The CDR3 sequence is CASSAWGPPNTGELFF. The CDR3 nucleotides are TGTGCCAGCAGCGCTTGGGGGCCCCCGAACACCGGGGAGCTGTTTTTT. Combining the CDR3 with reference TRBV9 and TRBJ2-2 gives the whole variable domain DSGVTQTPKHLITATGQRVTLRCSPRSGDLSVYWYQQSLDQGLQFLIQYYNGEERAKGNILERFSAQQFPDLHSELNLSSLELGDSALYFCASSAWGPPNTGELFFGEGSRLTVL.

Concerning this clone: This CDR3 is also generated by other DNA sequences in the sample. The chain uses TRBV18 and TRBJ2-2; 7 positions agree with TRBD1. Per germline, CDR1 KGHSH and CDR2 LQKENI. CDR3 size: 15 residues. The V gene end was trimmed by 6 bases and the J gene end by 0 bases; junction bases not matched to a gene: 4. The CDR3 reads CASSPDRANTGELFF. The CDR3 DNA follows: TGTGCCAGCTCGCCCGACAGGGCGAACACCGGGGAGCTGTTTTTT. Combining the CDR3 with reference TRBV18 and TRBJ2-2 gives the whole variable domain NAGVMQNPRHLVRRRGQEARLRCSPMKGHSHVYWYRQLPEEGLKFMVYLQKENIIDESGMPKERFSAEFPKEGPSILRIQQVVRGDSAAYFCASSPDRANTGELFFGEGSRLTVL.

This clone was counted a single time. The J gene is TRBJ2-7, the V gene TRBV19; 9 bases fit TRBD2. The CDR3 totals 14 residues. Unmatched junction bases numbered 1, after V lost 4 bases and J lost 0 bases. From germline, CDR1 is LNHDA and CDR2 SQIVND (reference sequence). The CDR3 sequence: CASSTTSGSYEQYF. The CDR3 DNA reads as TGTGCCAGTAGTACGACTAGCGGCTCCTACGAGCAGTACTTC. Full variable domain (missing parts from reference TRBV19 and TRBJ2-7): DGGITQSPKYLFRKEGQNVTLSCEQNLNHDAMYWYRQDPGQGLRLIYYSQIVNDFQKGDIAEGYSVSREKKESFPLTVTSAQKNPTAFYLCASSTTSGSYEQYFGPGTRLTVT.

The CDR3 DNA reads as TGTGCCAGCGGCCCTGCGGGCAGGGGTGGAGAAAAACTGTTTTTT. Translated, it gives CASGPAGRGGEKLFF. The chain carries TRBV3-1 (or the pseudogene TRBV3-2) and TRBJ1-4, with D possibly being TRBD1 (6 bases). Germline V gene lookup returns CDR1 LGHDT and CDR2 YNNKEL (reference sequence). This CDR3 has 15 residues. V shed 8 bases and J shed 8 bases, with 21 bases lying between them.

The chain uses TRBV3-1 (or the pseudogene TRBV3-2) and TRBJ2-6, with 9 nucleotides matching TRBD2. This CDR3 is built from 18 residues. Germline lookup yields CDR1 LGHDT and CDR2 YNNKEL (reference sequence). J was trimmed by 2 bases and V by 2 bases; bases with no gene match: 7. CDR3 sequence (DNA): TGTGCCAGCAGCCAAAGTGCGGGAGGGCTCCCTGGGGCCAACGTCCTGACTTTC. Translated: CASSQSAGGLPGANVLTF.

V gene TRBV7-2 combines with J gene TRBJ2-1, with 7 bases lining up with TRBD2. With 1 base clipped from V and 4 bases from J, the junction kept 4 bases outside the gene matches. The CDR3 is 15 amino acids. Germline V gives CDR1 SGHTA, CDR2 FQGNSA. The CDR3 region has the DNA TGTGCCAGCAGCTTAGGGGGGGGAGGTTACAATGAGCAGTTCTTC. Encoded protein: CASSLGGGGYNEQFF.

The rearrangement joins TRBV3-1 (or the pseudogene TRBV3-2) to TRBJ2-3, with 13 bases matching TRBD2. The V segment lost 4 bases and the J segment 4 bases; nucleotides outside the gene matches: 8. The CDR3 loop spans 17 amino acids. CDR1 LGHDT and CDR2 YNNKEL come from the germline V gene (reference sequence). CDR3 in DNA: TGTGCCAGCAGCCCCCCAGGACTAGCGGGAGAGGCAGATACGCAGTATTTT. It encodes CASSPPGLAGEADTQYF.

The chain is built from TRBV5-1 and TRBJ2-3, with TRBD2 identical over 16 bases. The CDR3 loop spans 18 amino acids. The junction had 7 bases not matched to a gene; V was cut back by 0 bases and J by 6 bases. Germline V lookup: CDR1 SGHRS, CDR2 YFSETQ. This CDR3 reads CASSLAGTSGRAGDTQYF. DNA of the CDR3: TGCGCCAGCAGCTTGGCAGGGACTAGCGGGAGGGCCGGGGATACGCAGTATTTT. Full variable domain (remainder filled in from reference TRBV5-1 and TRBJ2-3): KAGVTQTPRYLIKTRGQQVTLSCSPISGHRSVSWYQQTPGQGLQFLFEYFSETQRNKGNFPGRFSGRQFSNSRSEMNVSTLELGDSALYLCASSLAGTSGRAGDTQYFGPGTRLTVL.

The V call is TRBV11-2, the J call TRBJ1-4, with D possibly being TRBD1 (5 bases). Germline V gene lookup returns CDR1 SGHAT and CDR2 FQNNGV. Trimming took off 1 base at V and 10 bases at J, with 19 bases between the two ends. The CDR3 consists of 16 residues. The CDR3, as DNA: TGTGCCAGCAGCTTAGTGGTTTCGGTGGACATCGGAAAACTGTTTTTT. This codes for CASSLVVSVDIGKLFF.

J is TRBJ2-1 and V is TRBV7-9, with TRBD2 matching 7 bases. The CDR3 consists of 19 residues. CDR1 and CDR2 (germline): SEHNR, FQNEAQ (reference sequence). The V and J ends lost 3 bases and 0 bases, in that order; junction bases with no gene match: 14. The CDR3 sequence: CASSLGGSPRISSYNEQFF. In DNA, the CDR3 is TGTGCCAGCAGCTTGGGCGGGAGTCCTCGGATAAGCTCCTACAATGAGCAGTTCTTC.

There are a few counts of this clone. V gene TRBV7-3 combines with J gene TRBJ2-3, with 8 bases lining up with TRBD2. The CDR3 extends over 15 amino acids. The V gene end was trimmed by 5 bases and the J gene end by 4 bases; junction bases not matched to a gene: 8. The germline gives CDR1 SGHTA, CDR2 FQGTGA. CDR3 bases: TGTGCCAGCAGCCCCGGAGCGGGAGCCGCAGATACGCAGTATTTT. Its translation: CASSPGAGAADTQYF.

V is TRBV6-5 and J is TRBJ2-2, with D unclear. Germline-derived CDR1 and CDR2 are MNHEY and SVGAGI. The CDR3 totals 16 residues. V shed 0 bases and J shed 6 bases, with 14 bases lying between them. DNA of the CDR3: TGTGCCAGCAGTTACTCGGGCCAACCGTGGGCCGGGGAGCTGTTTTTT. It codes for CASSYSGQPWAGELFF.

This clone was counted a few times. CDR3 amino acids: CASSLAPNSNQPQHF. Written as DNA, the CDR3 is TGTGCCAGCAGCTTAGCCCCAAATAGCAATCAGCCCCAGCATTTT. The chain is built from TRBV7-2 and TRBJ1-5, with D unclear. The length of the CDR3 is 15 residues. Germline CDR1 is SGHTA and CDR2 is FQGNSA. Trimming took off 0 bases at V and 0 bases at J, with 6 bases between the two ends.

The chain recombines TRBV24-1 with TRBJ2-5, with 10 bases aligning to TRBD1. V was clipped by 6 bases and J by 5 bases; unmatched bases: 8. Germline V gene lookup returns CDR1 KGHDR and CDR2 SFDVKD. This CDR3 is 15 amino acids long. This chain's CDR3 is CATSRATGGGETQYF. The CDR3, as DNA: TGTGCCACCAGTCGTGCGACAGGGGGCGGGGAGACCCAGTACTTC.

The chain has TRBV2 and TRBJ2-1; 16 bases align to TRBD2. The CDR3 runs 16 residues. After removal of 8 bases from V and 9 bases from J, the junction contained 10 bases not matched to a gene. Germline V gene sequence: CDR1 SNHLY, CDR2 FYNNEI. CDR3 amino acids: CASHPGTSGRGGEQFF. For the CDR3, the DNA is TGTGCCAGCCATCCCGGGACTAGCGGGAGGGGGGGTGAGCAGTTCTTC. Filled out from reference TRBV2 and TRBJ2-1, the complete variable domain reads EPEVTQTPSHQVTQMGQEVILRCVPISNHLYFYWYRQILGQKVEFLVSFYNNEISEKSEIFDDQFSVERPDGSNFTLKIRSTKLEDSAMYFCASHPGTSGRGGEQFFGPGTRLTVL.